This TCR beta chain was captured in a study of blood T cell repertoires in COVID-19. Study as a whole: The United States, Italy and Spain provided the acute and convalescent COVID-19 samples. Sample material is recorded as cDNA or gDNA derived from T cells, B-cell-depleted T cells, or PBMCs.

Deletions cut 3 bases from V and 7 bases from J, with 21 bases between. The CDR3 is made up of 16 amino acids. The V gene's germline CDR1 is MNHEY and CDR2 SVGEGT. There are a few counts of this clone. Seattle researchers signed up patients amid active infection and tracked them longitudinally. Only in-frame clones appear in the TCRdb table, and some are missing; sequencing was by immunoSEQ multiplex PCR. The sample includes 60,000 to 70,000 clones, just over 85% of them seen just once. The sample taken for sequencing was peripheral blood. This receptor was identified in a woman aged 55-69 years with COVID-19, enrolled during active disease. The chain is built from TRBV6-2 or TRBV6-3 and TRBJ2-5; a possible D gene is TRBD2 (7 bases). As DNA, the CDR3 is TGTGCCAGCAGTTATGGCGCTAGCGGACAGTTTGGGACCCAGTACTTC. This translates into CASSYGASGQFGTQYF.